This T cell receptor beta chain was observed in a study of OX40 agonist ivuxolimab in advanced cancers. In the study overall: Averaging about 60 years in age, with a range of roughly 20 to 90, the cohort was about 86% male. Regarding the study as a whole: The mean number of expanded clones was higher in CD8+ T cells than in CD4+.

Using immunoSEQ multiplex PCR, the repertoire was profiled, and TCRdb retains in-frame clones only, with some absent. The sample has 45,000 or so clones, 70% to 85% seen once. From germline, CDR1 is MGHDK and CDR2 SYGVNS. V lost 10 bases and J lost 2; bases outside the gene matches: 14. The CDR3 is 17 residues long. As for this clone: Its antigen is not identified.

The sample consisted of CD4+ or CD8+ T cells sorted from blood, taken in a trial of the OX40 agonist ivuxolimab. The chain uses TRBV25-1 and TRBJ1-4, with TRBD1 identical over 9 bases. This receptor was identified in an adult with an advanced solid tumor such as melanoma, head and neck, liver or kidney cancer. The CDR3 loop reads CATASGQGVGTNEKLFF. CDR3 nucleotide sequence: TGTGCCACAGCTTCGGGACAGGGAGTAGGGACTAATGAAAAACTGTTTTTT. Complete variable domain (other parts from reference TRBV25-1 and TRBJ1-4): EADIYQTPRYLVIGTGKKITLECSQTMGHDKMYWYQQDPGMELHLIHYSYGVNSTEKGDLSSESTVSRIRTEHFPLTLESARPSHTSQYLCATASGQGVGTNEKLFFGSGTQLSVL.